Listed here are 32 T cell receptor beta chains from one sample, sequenced in a study of cytomegalovirus exposure and HLA in healthy donors. The study ran its PCR with 60 Vbeta and 13 Jbeta primers. Only in-frame clones appear in the TCRdb table, and some are missing; sequencing was by immunoSEQ multiplex PCR. The sample has 110,000 to 150,000 clones; roughly a tenth are singletons. Sequenced input: PBMCs. Receptors were obtained from a male donor in good health and CMV-seronegative.

The rearrangement links TRBV7-9 to TRBJ1-2, with TRBD1 as a possible D gene (5 bases). Germline CDR1 reads SEHNR; CDR2 reads FQNEAQ (reference sequence). This CDR3 spans 13 amino acids. V was cut by 8 bases and J by 7 bases, with 17 bases left in between. The CDR3 region is CASQGPGVVGYTF. The CDR3 bases are TGTGCCAGCCAAGGGCCGGGGGTGGTTGGCTACACCTTC. The whole variable domain, filled in from reference TRBV7-9 and TRBJ1-2, reads DTGVSQNPRHKITKRGQNVTFRCDPISEHNRLYWYRQTLGQGPEFLTYFQNEAQLEKSRLLSDRFSAERPKGSFSTLEIQRTEQGDSAMYLCASQGPGVVGYTFGSGTRLTVV.

The V gene is TRBV7-9, the J gene TRBJ2-1, with D possibly TRBD1 on 6 matching bases. Per the germline V gene, CDR1 is SEHNR and CDR2 is FQNEAQ (reference sequence). The CDR3 has 15 residues. The V gene lost 2 bases and the J gene lost 6 bases, with 14 bases spanning the gap. The CDR3 is CASSLKGVSGNEQFF. CDR3 nucleotide sequence: TGTGCCAGCAGCTTAAAGGGGGTGAGTGGCAATGAGCAGTTCTTC.

This clone was seen only a few times. The V and J genes are TRBV7-9 and TRBJ1-1, with D perhaps TRBD1 (6 bases). V was clipped by 10 bases and J by 5 bases, with 23 bases between them. In germline, CDR1 is SEHNR, CDR2 FQNEAQ (reference sequence). This CDR3 region has 15 residues. CDR3 DNA: TGTGCCACTCATCAGGGGCTATACAGGGAGACTGAAGCTTTCTTT. Amino acid sequence: CATHQGLYRETEAFF.

This rearrangement joins TRBV7-8 to TRBJ1-2; unclear D gene. The CDR3 sequence is 13 residues long. Germline loops: CDR1 SGHVS, CDR2 FQNEAQ. Trimming took off 3 bases at V and 2 bases at J, with 7 bases between the two ends. The CDR3 DNA follows: TGTGCCAGCAGCTTTGGCGGGAACTATGGCTACACCTTC. Translating it yields CASSFGGNYGYTF.

This chain connects TRBV7-2 to TRBJ1-3, with TRBD1 matching 10 bases. After removal of 3 bases from V and 4 bases from J, the junction contained 3 bases not matched to a gene. Germline V CDR1 and CDR2: SGHTA, FQGNSA. This CDR3 contains 15 residues. Here the CDR3 DNA reads TGTGCCAGCAGCTTTGACAGGGGGCTAGGAAACACCATATATTTT. Translated, it gives CASSFDRGLGNTIYF.

In its sample, this clone was seen a few times. The V gene is TRBV15, the J gene TRBJ2-7; 7 bases fit TRBD1. Looked up from germline, CDR1 is LNHNV and CDR2 is YYDKDF (reference sequence). The J segment lost 2 bases and the V segment lost 6 bases, leaving 7 bases of the junction unmatched. The CDR3 is made up of 14 amino acids. CDR3: CATSQDRQAYEQYF. The CDR3, as DNA: TGTGCCACCAGTCAGGACAGGCAGGCCTACGAGCAGTACTTC.

A few counts support this clone. The rearrangement links TRBV27 to TRBJ2-2; TRBD2 might be the D (5 bases). The V gene's germline CDR1 is MNHEY and CDR2 SMNVEV (reference sequence). This CDR3 is built from 16 residues. V lost 3 bases to trimming and J lost 2 bases, with 13 bases between them. As DNA, the CDR3 is TGTGCCAGCAGTTTTCTGGGGAGTCGAAACACCGGGGAGCTGTTTTTT. Its protein is CASSFLGSRNTGELFF.

In its sample, this clone was seen a few times. The rearrangement uses TRBV6-1 and TRBJ2-4; TRBD1 agrees at 8 bases. After removal of 6 bases from V and 7 bases from J, the junction contained 11 bases not matched to a gene. The CDR3 runs 15 residues. Germline V gene sequence: CDR1 MNHNS, CDR2 SASEGT. The CDR3, as DNA: TGTGCCAGCAGCGGACAGGGTACTAGCTCGAACATTCAGTACTTC. Translating it yields CASSGQGTSSNIQYF.

The rearrangement joins TRBV16 to TRBJ1-1; D not certain. V was cut by 4 bases and J by 3 bases, with 18 bases left in between. Germline CDR1 KGHSY, CDR2 FQNENV. CDR3 size: 16 residues. The CDR3 sequence is CASSLPPESADTEAFF. In DNA, the CDR3 is TGTGCCAGCAGCCTTCCCCCTGAGTCCGCGGACACTGAAGCTTTCTTT. Supplemented by reference TRBV16 and TRBJ1-1, the full variable domain reads GEEVAQTPKHLVRGEGQKAKLYCAPIKGHSYVFWYQQVLKNEFKFLISFQNENVFDETGMPKERFSAKCLPNSPCSLEIQATKLEDSAVYFCASSLPPESADTEAFFGQGTRLTVV.

As to this clone: An end of the junction does not agree with germline; a read error may underlie this. CDR3: CASTEGYLSTDTQYF. In nucleotides, the CDR3 is TGTGCGAGCACGGAGGGCTACCTTAGCACAGATACGCAGTATTTT. The J gene is TRBJ2-3, the V gene TRBV7-2; D possibly corresponds to TRBD2 (6 bases). CDR3 length: 15 amino acids. Germline-derived CDR1 and CDR2 are SGHTA and FQGNSA.

The rearrangement uses TRBV28 and TRBJ2-7; possibly TRBD2 for D (6 bases). V was shortened by 6 bases and J by 2 bases, with 14 bases between the two germline ends. Germline values: CDR1 MDHEN, CDR2 SYDVKM. This CDR3 is built from 14 residues. This chain's CDR3 is CASSSTRGTYEQYF. The CDR3 nucleotides read TGTGCCAGCAGCTCCACCCGGGGGACCTACGAGCAGTACTTC.

This clone showed up just a few times. This CDR3 is also generated by other DNA sequences in the sample. The CDR3 sequence is CASSGALSNQPQHF. DNA of the CDR3: TGTGCCAGCAGCGGGGCGCTTAGCAATCAGCCCCAGCATTTT. The V and J genes are TRBV7-9 and TRBJ1-5; perhaps TRBD1 as D (5 bases). The CDR3 is made up of 14 amino acids. Trimming cost V 5 bases and J 0 bases, with 8 bases left between them. Germline CDR1 and CDR2: SEHNR and FQNEAQ (reference sequence).

The V call is TRBV6-5, the J call TRBJ1-5; TRBD1 matches 10 bases. Germline trimming cut 9 bases from V and 1 base from J; bases unmatched to any gene: 3. CDR3 length equals 14 residues. Germline loops: CDR1 MNHEY, CDR2 SVGAGI. CDR3 sequence reads: CASGDRGSNQPQHF. The CDR3 coding sequence is TGTGCCAGTGGGGACAGGGGAAGCAATCAGCCCCAGCATTTT.

This clone was seen a few times. The CDR3 region is CASSDRDRYSNQPQHF. CDR3 bases: TGTGCCAGCAGTGACCGGGACAGATATAGCAATCAGCCCCAGCATTTT. The V gene is TRBV6-1, the J gene TRBJ1-5, with 7 bases fitting TRBD1. Germline V CDR1 and CDR2: MNHNS, SASEGT. The CDR3 spans 16 residues. Unmatched junction bases numbered 5, after V lost 3 bases and J lost 0 bases.

The rearrangement uses TRBV28 and TRBJ2-2; possible D gene TRBD1, 6 bases. The CDR3 has 16 amino acids. Trimming pared 3 bases from V and 3 bases from J, leaving 14 bases between. Germline CDR1 is MDHEN and CDR2 is SYDVKM. CDR3 protein: CASSFGQGLYTGELFF. For the CDR3, the DNA is TGTGCCAGCAGTTTTGGGCAGGGGTTATACACCGGGGAGCTGTTTTTT.

The rearrangement joins TRBV23-1 to TRBJ2-3, with 7 bases matching TRBD2. TRBV23-1 counts as an open reading frame of uncertain function. Trimming took 0 bases from V and 3 from J; bases not matched to a gene: 9. The CDR3 extends over 17 amino acids. The CDR3 protein is CASSQSPQGGATDTQYF. The CDR3 nucleotides read TGCGCCAGCAGTCAATCACCCCAGGGAGGGGCGACAGATACGCAGTATTTT.

The CDR3 coding sequence is TGTGCCAGCAGTCTTGGGTACGGGAACTATGGCTACACCTTC. Translating it yields CASSLGYGNYGYTF. The chain uses TRBV7-2 and TRBJ1-2; D is ambiguous. Trimming left V 6 bases short and J 2 bases short, with 13 bases between. Germline V gene lookup returns CDR1 SGHTA and CDR2 FQGNSA. CDR3 length equals 14 residues.

This clone turned up a few times. The CDR3: CASDFQGIYEQYF. In DNA form, the CDR3 reads TGTGCCAGCGATTTCCAGGGTATCTACGAGCAGTACTTC. This sequence joins TRBV7-9 and TRBJ2-7; D perhaps matches TRBD1 (5 bases). Germline V gene sequence: CDR1 SEHNR, CDR2 FQNEAQ (reference sequence). V lost 8 bases, J lost 3 bases, and 14 bases lay in between. The CDR3 extends over 13 amino acids.

This clone was observed a handful of times. V gene TRBV5-8 combines with J gene TRBJ2-1; 7 nucleotides match TRBD2. V was clipped by 3 bases and J by 2 bases; unmatched bases: 2. CDR1 and CDR2 (germline): SGHTS, YDEGEE. This CDR3 region has 14 residues. The CDR3 sequence: CASSSAGTYNEQFF. CDR3 coding DNA: TGTGCCAGCAGCTCAGCGGGGACCTACAATGAGCAGTTCTTC. The full variable domain, its missing parts supplied by reference TRBV5-8 and TRBJ2-1, is EAGVTQSPTHLIKTRGQQATLRCSPISGHTSVYWYQQALGLGLQFLLWYDEGEERNRGNFPPRFSGRQFPNYSSELNVNALELEDSALYLCASSSAGTYNEQFFGPGTRLTVL.

The chain employs TRBV28 and TRBJ2-7, with TRBD1 as a possible D gene (6 bases). Germline V gene sequence: CDR1 MDHEN, CDR2 SYDVKM. The CDR3 covers 14 residues. V was trimmed by 4 bases and J by 2 bases, leaving 12 bases between them. CDR3 DNA: TGTGCCAGCAGTTCGATACAGGGTACCTACGAGCAGTACTTC. It translates to CASSSIQGTYEQYF. The entire variable domain, with the rest obtained from reference TRBV28 and TRBJ2-7, is as follows: DVKVTQSSRYLVKRTGEKVFLECVQDMDHENMFWYRQDPGLGLRLIYFSYDVKMKEKGDIPEGYSVSREKKERFSLILESASTNQTSMYLCASSSIQGTYEQYFGPGTRLTVT.

This clone has a handful of counts. The rearrangement joins TRBV2 to TRBJ1-5, with TRBD1 matching over 7 bases. CDR1 and CDR2 (germline): SNHLY, FYNNEI. CDR3 length: 16 amino acids. Trimming removed 0 bases from V and 9 bases from J; junction bases left unmatched: 11. CDR3 amino acids: CASSEALRGGKGPQHF. The CDR3 DNA reads TGTGCCAGCAGTGAAGCGCTTAGAGGGGGCAAAGGGCCCCAGCATTTT.

The chain links TRBV27 to TRBJ1-5; 8 bases map to TRBD1. Germline V CDR1 and CDR2: MNHEY, SMNVEV (reference sequence). The CDR3 has 14 amino acids. Trimming at V came to 2 bases and at J to 4 bases, leaving 1 base not matched to a gene. CDR3: CASSLGQGNQPQHF. The CDR3 nucleotides are TGTGCCAGCAGTTTAGGACAGGGAAATCAGCCCCAGCATTTT.

The chain links TRBV5-4 to TRBJ1-1; D might be TRBD1 (6 bases). The V gene lost 1 base and the J gene lost 1 base, with 17 bases spanning the gap. This CDR3 spans 17 amino acids. Germline values: CDR1 SGHNT, CDR2 YYREEE (reference sequence). The CDR3 is CASSLTWPGDPNTEAFF. The CDR3 DNA reads as TGTGCCAGCAGCTTGACTTGGCCAGGGGACCCGAACACTGAAGCTTTCTTT. Variable domain in full (rest from reference TRBV5-4 and TRBJ1-1): ETGVTQSPTHLIKTRGQQVTLRCSSQSGHNTVSWYQQALGQGPQFIFQYYREEENGRGNFPPRFSGLQFPNYSSELNVNALELDDSALYLCASSLTWPGDPNTEAFFGQGTRLTVV.

This clone appeared a few times. The V call is TRBV7-3, the J call TRBJ2-5, with 7 bases aligning to TRBD1. V trimming: 2 bases; J trimming: 3 bases; junction bases outside the gene matches: 6. Germline loops: CDR1 SGHTA, CDR2 FQGTGA. The CDR3 covers 15 residues. The CDR3 loop is CASSLLGRGKETQYF. The CDR3 nucleotides read TGTGCCAGCAGCTTATTGGGCAGGGGGAAAGAGACCCAGTACTTC.

The CDR3 sequence is CSVSGRTRNTEAFF. CDR3 in DNA: TGCAGCGTTAGTGGGCGCACACGGAACACTGAAGCTTTCTTT. The V call is TRBV29-1, the J call TRBJ1-1; D is uncertain. The CDR3 length is 14 residues. Trimming shortened V by 5 bases and J by 1 base, and 14 bases separated the two germline ends. The V gene's germline CDR1 is SQVTM and CDR2 ANQGSEA.

This clone was seen only a few times. This chain connects TRBV2 to TRBJ2-1; 10 nucleotides align to TRBD2. CDR3 length: 15 amino acids. Germline trimming cut 3 bases from V and 9 bases from J; bases unmatched to any gene: 8. CDR1 and CDR2 (germline): SNHLY, FYNNEI. The CDR3 is CASSDGLAGAVEQFF. CDR3 in DNA: TGTGCCAGCAGTGATGGGCTAGCGGGGGCGGTTGAGCAGTTCTTC.

The CDR3 DNA reads TGCGCCAGCAGCCAAGAAAGTCACAGTACCTACGAGCAGTACTTC. It encodes CASSQESHSTYEQYF. The chain couples TRBV4-3 to TRBJ2-5; D is uncertain. Near its end, the DNA agrees better with TRBJ2-7, so the J call may be wrong. Germline V gene sequence: CDR1 LGHNA, CDR2 YSLEER. The CDR3 spans 15 residues.

Of note for this clone: This sample also contains other DNA sequences that code for the same CDR3. V usage is TRBV7-3 and J usage is TRBJ1-1; TRBD1 agrees at 8 bases. Germline-derived CDR1 and CDR2 are SGHTA and FQGTGA. This CDR3 has 16 residues. V shed 0 bases, J shed 4 bases, and the junction held 7 bases outside the gene matches. As DNA, the CDR3 is TGTGCCAGCAGCTTAACGGCAGGGGGCAGGGGCACTGAAGCTTTCTTT. Amino acids: CASSLTAGGRGTEAFF.

The V gene is TRBV6-5, the J gene TRBJ1-2; 7 bases map to TRBD1. CDR1 and CDR2 (germline): MNHEY, SVGAGI. Trimming cost V 0 bases and J 4 bases; bases outside gene matches: 5. CDR3 length: 15 amino acids. The DNA of the CDR3 is TGTGCCAGCAGTTACTCCCCACAGGGGCGCTATGGCTACACCTTC. Protein sequence: CASSYSPQGRYGYTF.

This rearrangement joins TRBV2 to TRBJ1-5; D possibly corresponds to TRBD1 (6 bases). V was trimmed by 5 bases and J by 4 bases, leaving 9 bases between them. Germline values: CDR1 SNHLY, CDR2 FYNNEI. The CDR3 contains 13 residues. As DNA, the CDR3 is TGTGCCAGCAGTTCTCAGGGGAATCAGCCCCAGCATTTT. Amino acids: CASSSQGNQPQHF.

The chain combines TRBV7-6 with TRBJ2-7, with D possibly TRBD2 on 6 matching bases. With 2 bases removed from V and 3 bases from J, the gap between germline ends came to 14 bases. The V gene's germline CDR1 is SGHVS and CDR2 FNYEAQ. The CDR3 is 15 residues long. CDR3: CASSLYASARYEQYF. DNA of the CDR3: TGTGCCAGCAGCTTATATGCTAGCGCGCGCTACGAGCAGTACTTC. The variable domain in full, completed from reference TRBV7-6 and TRBJ2-7, reads GAGVSQSPRYKVTKRGQDVALRCDPISGHVSLYWYRQALGQGPEFLTYFNYEAQQDKSGLPNDRFSAERPEGSISTLTIQRTEQRDSAMYRCASSLYASARYEQYFGPGTRLTVT.

In this sample, this clone turned up a few times. The chain employs TRBV4-3 and TRBJ1-5, with D possibly TRBD1 on 5 matching bases. CDR1 and CDR2 from the germline V gene are LGHNA and YSLEER. V lost 1 base, J lost 3 bases, and 7 bases lay in between. This CDR3 spans 14 amino acids. CDR3 amino acids: CASSQGQNNQPQHF. CDR3 DNA sequence: TGCGCCAGCAGCCAAGGACAGAACAATCAGCCCCAGCATTTT.